This T cell receptor beta chain was captured by sequencing in a study of monozygotic twins with inflammatory bowel disease. General observations from the study: Results did not support any single strong IBD-associated signal or clonotype.

Remarks on this clonotype: The antigen remains unidentified.

Using the 5' RACE reads, TCRdb records one entry per CDR3 protein without DNA. This sample's clone table lists about 160,000 distinct CDR3 sequences. The V gene's germline CDR1 is DFQATT and CDR2 SNEGSKA (reference sequence). This CDR3 is 14 amino acids long. This chain uses TRBV20-1 with TRBJ2-3; TCRdb gives TRBD2 as the D gene, but with no DNA this cannot be confirmed. Input material: blood. The receptor was derived from a human donor with ulcerative colitis or Crohn's disease, or a healthy co-twin of an affected twin (not recorded which). The CDR3 is CSANGLTSTDTQYF.